This TCR beta chain was captured by sequencing in a study of T cell responses to AZD1222 COVID-19 vaccine. Study observations and caveats: Reportedly, close to half of spike-specific TCRs are directed against unmutated variant regions. Clonal diversity may have been underestimated in mostly white British donors.

Clones were sequenced by immunoSEQ multiplex PCR, and TCRdb holds only the in-frame ones, with some missing. The sample includes 120,000 or so clones, about 92% seen only once; the top ten take 1.1%. Notes on this clone: What it recognizes is unknown.

V was clipped by 5 bases and J by 9 bases; unmatched bases: 4. Looked up from germline, CDR1 is MNHEY and CDR2 is SVGAGI. The CDR3 extends over 12 amino acids. V is TRBV6-5 and J is TRBJ1-1; TRBD1 matches 9 bases. The clonotype originates from an adult in good health. The material sequenced was peripheral blood, taken on day 0 of AZD1222 vaccination. For the CDR3, the DNA is TGTGCCAGCAGTCGGACAGGGGTTAAAGCTTTCTTT. This codes for CASSRTGVKAFF.